Given below is one TCR beta chain in context. Its antigen remains unidentified. V was trimmed by 4 bases and J by 0 bases, leaving 7 bases between them. Germline lookup yields CDR1 MDHEN and CDR2 SYDVKM. CDR3 size: 15 residues. The data are from a study of Ad26.COV2.S vaccination and SARS-CoV-2 variants. Study-wide context: The authors gave Ad26.COV2.S intramuscularly, either once or twice 56 days apart.

Noted treatment: over 15 received Ad26.COV2.S at low or high dose, single or two shots; several received placebo; per-sample allocation not given. Material that was analyzed had been drawn on day 63 after the first vaccine or placebo injection. The study's findings and limits: Breadth, reportedly substantial, characterized the spike-specific CD8+ and CD4+ T cell responses after vaccination.

The data were produced by immunoSEQ multiplex PCR, yet TCRdb's version contains in-frame clones alone and is incomplete. The table has around 350,000 clones, 80% to 90% seen once. The V call is TRBV28, the J call TRBJ2-6; D is unresolved. The clonotype originates from a person between 18 and 65 years old who received the Ad26.COV2.S COVID-19 vaccine or a placebo. The sequences come from peripheral blood, collected in a trial of Ad26.COV2.S vaccine versus placebo. The CDR3 DNA follows: TGTGCCAGCAGTTCTCAGACCTCTGGGGCCAACGTCCTGACTTTC. As protein: CASSSQTSGANVLTF.